The subject of this entry is one TCR beta chain. The protocol was immunoSEQ multiplex PCR, while the TCRdb copy is restricted to in-frame clones and leaves out a portion. The sample includes 190,000 or so clones, roughly 84% of them seen just once. This sample stems from a study of cytomegalovirus exposure and HLA in healthy donors. About the study: The approximately 130 validation repertoires and the approximately 630 first-cohort repertoires shared a platform, a later analysis reported.

Germline lookup yields CDR1 SGDLS and CDR2 YYNGEE. V lost 0 bases to trimming and J lost 3 bases, with 6 bases between them. There are 13 residues in the CDR3. The source is a woman aged 18 to 35 in good health and CMV-seropositive. V and J are TRBV9 and TRBJ1-2; D gene unclear. Sequences were obtained from PBMCs. The CDR3 here is CASSVGRYYGYTF. For the CDR3, the DNA is TGTGCCAGCAGCGTAGGCAGGTACTATGGCTACACCTTC.